Listed here are 27 T cell receptor beta chains from one sample, sequenced in a study of blood T cell repertoires in COVID-19 (dated by TCRdb to 2019 to 2021). Library prep was done by the immunoSEQ multiplex PCR assay. TCRdb re-hosts the immuneACCESS table, in-frame sequences only. Its copies lack some clones; in the studies checked, an unresolved V gene accounts for under half of them, and the cause for the rest is not known. For this sample there are a few hundred thousand clones; 75% to 85% appear just once. The top ten hold 1.4% of the sample. The sequenced sample consisted of peripheral blood. The receptors derive from a woman aged 40 to 50 who had recovered from COVID-19.

V is TRBV5-1 and J is TRBJ1-3; possibly TRBD1 for D (5 bases). Looked up from germline, CDR1 is SGHRS and CDR2 is YFSETQ. The CDR3 sequence is 12 residues long. V lost 4 bases and J lost 8, with 10 bases in between. The CDR3 spells CASSPTGDTIYF. The CDR3, as DNA: TGCGCCAGCAGCCCTACGGGGGACACCATATATTTT.

The CDR3 loop is CASSYSGEGLFYEQYF. CDR3 in DNA: TGTGCCAGCAGTTACTCAGGCGAAGGACTATTCTACGAGCAGTACTTC. The J gene is TRBJ2-7, the V gene TRBV6-2 or TRBV6-3, with D perhaps TRBD2 (6 bases). V lost 0 bases and J lost 3, with 15 bases in between. CDR3 size: 16 residues. CDR1 is MNHEY, CDR2 SVGEGT, per germline.

V gene TRBV7-8 combines with J gene TRBJ1-6; D is possibly TRBD1 (6 bases). The germline V gene encodes CDR1 SGHVS and CDR2 FQNEAQ. This CDR3 comprises 20 residues. Trimming removed 1 base at V and 0 bases at J, with 19 bases between. The CDR3 DNA follows: TGTGCCAGCAGCTTAGATCCCCGCAGGGGCGAGAACTCCTATAATTCACCCCTCCACTTT. Residues: CASSLDPRRGENSYNSPLHF.

This rearrangement joins TRBV3-1 (or the pseudogene TRBV3-2) to TRBJ1-1, with D perhaps matching TRBD1 (5 bases). The germline CDR1 and CDR2 sequences are LGHDT and YNNKEL (reference sequence). V shed 4 bases and J shed 7 bases, with 16 bases lying between them. The CDR3 sequence is 14 residues long. The chain's CDR3 is CASSLSGGRVEAFF. DNA for the CDR3: TGTGCCAGCAGCCTGAGTGGGGGGAGGGTTGAAGCTTTCTTT.

The rearrangement links TRBV19 to TRBJ2-7; unclear D gene. Per germline, CDR1 LNHDA and CDR2 SQIVND (reference sequence). V dropped 6 bases and J dropped 1 base, with 10 bases sitting between them. The CDR3 is made up of 13 amino acids. For the CDR3, the DNA is TGTGCCAGTAGCTCGACTCAGTCCTACGAGCAGTACTTC. Translated: CASSSTQSYEQYF.

The chain links TRBV7-2 to TRBJ1-5, with D uncertain. Trimming took 0 bases from V and 5 from J, leaving 5 bases between them. The germline gives CDR1 SGHTA, CDR2 FQGNSA. CDR3 length: 13 amino acids. The CDR3 spells CASSLALYQPQHF. CDR3 bases: TGTGCCAGCAGCTTAGCCCTGTATCAGCCCCAGCATTTT.

The V and J genes are TRBV4-2 and TRBJ1-2; TRBD1 matches 9 bases. Germline CDR1 is LGHNA and CDR2 is YNFKEQ. The J segment lost 4 bases and the V segment lost 3 bases, leaving 6 bases of the junction unmatched. CDR3 length: 15 residues. CDR3 sequence: CASSQGQGSSYGYTF. The CDR3 DNA is TGTGCCAGCAGCCAGGGACAGGGCTCGTCCTATGGCTACACCTTC.

In regard to this clone: This sample includes further DNA sequences coding for the same CDR3. The gene calls are TRBV18 and TRBJ1-1; D is ambiguous. The CDR3 runs 13 residues. The germline V gene has CDR1 KGHSH and CDR2 LQKENI. V dropped 3 bases and J dropped 1 base, with 6 bases sitting between them. CDR3 loop: CASSPLRNTEAFF. The CDR3 DNA reads TGTGCCAGCTCACCTCTTAGGAACACTGAAGCTTTCTTT.

The chain uses TRBV5-1 and TRBJ2-7; D remains unclear. Germline V CDR1 and CDR2: SGHRS, YFSETQ. This CDR3 has 14 residues. Trimming removed 6 bases from V and 2 bases from J, with 15 bases in between. CDR3 sequence (DNA): TGCGCCAGCACCCTCTCTACGGTTCCCTACGAGCAGTACTTC. Encoded protein: CASTLSTVPYEQYF. Supplemented by reference TRBV5-1 and TRBJ2-7, the full variable domain reads KAGVTQTPRYLIKTRGQQVTLSCSPISGHRSVSWYQQTPGQGLQFLFEYFSETQRNKGNFPGRFSGRQFSNSRSEMNVSTLELGDSALYLCASTLSTVPYEQYFGPGTRLTVT.

J is TRBJ2-2 and V is TRBV19, with TRBD1 identical over 7 bases. The CDR3 is 16 amino acids. With 3 bases clipped from V and 4 bases from J, the junction kept 8 bases outside the gene matches. Germline-derived CDR1 and CDR2 are LNHDA and SQIVND (reference sequence). The CDR3 here is CASSIPRAGGTGELFF. The DNA of the CDR3 is TGTGCCAGTAGTATCCCCCGCGCAGGGGGCACCGGGGAGCTGTTTTTT.

Turning to this clone: One end of the junction fails to match germline, which may point to a read error. The same CDR3 can be traced to other DNA sequences in this sample. CDR3 sequence (DNA): TGTGCCAGTAGCTTAGAATATTCAGGGACAGGGGACAATGAGCAGTTCTTC. Translated, it gives CASSLEYSGTGDNEQFF. The chain couples TRBV11-2 to TRBJ2-1, with 10 bases fitting TRBD1. This CDR3 is built from 17 residues. Germline lookup yields CDR1 SGHAT and CDR2 FQNNGV.

The chain employs TRBV7-2 and TRBJ2-1; 7 bases line up with TRBD2. The CDR3 is made up of 16 amino acids. Germline-derived CDR1 and CDR2 are SGHTA and FQGNSA. J lost 4 bases, V lost 0 bases, and 6 bases had no gene match. The CDR3 reads CASSLAARGNYNEQFF. The CDR3 DNA is TGTGCCAGCAGCTTAGCGGCGCGGGGGAATTACAATGAGCAGTTCTTC.

This clone appeared once. This sequence joins TRBV6-5 and TRBJ2-7, with TRBD2 matching 7 bases. The CDR3 runs to 13 residues. The V gene end was trimmed by 8 bases and the J gene end by 6 bases; junction bases not matched to a gene: 10. Germline assignment: CDR1 MNHEY and CDR2 SVGAGI. The CDR3 coding sequence is TGTGCCAGCGGGGCAGGGAGGGTAGGCGAGCAGTACTTC. It is translated as CASGAGRVGEQYF.

The chain couples TRBV4-3 to TRBJ2-7; no clear D gene. The V end lost 0 bases, the J end lost 2 bases, and 5 bases lay between the germline ends. The CDR3 extends over 13 amino acids. Germline loops: CDR1 LGHNA, CDR2 YSLEER. The chain's CDR3 is CASSQDHTYEQYF. The CDR3 coding sequence is TGCGCCAGCAGCCAAGATCACACCTACGAGCAGTACTTC.

The chain combines TRBV5-1 with TRBJ2-1, with unresolved D. Per the germline V gene, CDR1 is SGHRS and CDR2 is YFSETQ. This CDR3 contains 16 residues. Trimming cost V 0 bases and J 6 bases, with 16 bases left between them. The CDR3 loop reads CASSLGSTIESNEQFF. The CDR3 coding sequence is TGCGCCAGCAGCTTGGGGTCGACAATCGAAAGCAATGAGCAGTTCTTC.

The V and J genes are TRBV4-3 and TRBJ2-5; a possible D gene is TRBD2 (5 bases). Trimming took 1 base from V and 10 from J, leaving 16 bases between them. The germline CDR1 and CDR2 sequences are LGHNA and YSLEER. The CDR3 totals 14 residues. DNA for the CDR3: TGCGCCAGCAGCCAAGGATGGCCAGGACTTCTCCAGTACTTC. Encoded protein: CASSQGWPGLLQYF.

The rearrangement links TRBV30 to TRBJ2-1, with a weak D call TRBD2 (6 bases). The V end lost 2 bases, the J end lost 1 base, and 15 bases lay between the germline ends. Germline CDR1 and CDR2: GTSNPN and SVGIG (reference sequence). This CDR3 contains 16 residues. CDR3 nucleotide sequence: TGTGCCTGGAGTCCCCAAGGGCTAGCGTCCTACAATGAGCAGTTCTTC. The encoded protein is CAWSPQGLASYNEQFF.

This clone was recorded only once. The V gene is TRBV5-6, the J gene TRBJ2-5; TRBD2 matches at 10 bases. CDR1 is SGHDT, CDR2 YYEEEE, per germline. The CDR3 covers 17 residues. V lost 0 bases, J lost 2 bases, and 7 bases stayed unmatched. This CDR3 reads CASSLGLAGDIQETQYF. Here the CDR3 DNA reads TGTGCCAGCAGCTTGGGGCTAGCGGGGGATATACAAGAGACCCAGTACTTC.

This rearrangement joins TRBV7-2 to TRBJ2-1, with D possibly TRBD1 on 5 matching bases. This CDR3 has 16 residues. V dropped 5 bases and J dropped 4 bases, with 18 bases sitting between them. From germline, CDR1 is SGHTA and CDR2 FQGNSA. The DNA of the CDR3 is TGTGCCAGCAGCCGTCAGACAGCGACAACTTACAATGAGCAGTTCTTC. This gives the protein CASSRQTATTYNEQFF.

CDR3 coding DNA: TGTGCCAGCTCACCGACAGGTCGTGACAATCAGCCCCAGCATTTT. As protein: CASSPTGRDNQPQHF. J is TRBJ1-5 and V is TRBV18; TRBD1 might be the D (6 bases). V shed 3 bases and J shed 3 bases, with 12 bases lying between them. The germline V gene encodes CDR1 KGHSH and CDR2 LQKENI. The CDR3 spans 15 residues.

The count of this clone is one. V is TRBV19 and J is TRBJ1-2; 8 nucleotides align to TRBD1. CDR1 LNHDA and CDR2 SQIVND come from the germline V gene (reference sequence). Trimming removed 7 bases from V and 7 bases from J; junction bases left unmatched: 14. The CDR3 loop spans 15 amino acids. The CDR3 loop is CASTETRDRYSGYTF. The DNA for the CDR3 is TGTGCCAGTACCGAAACCCGGGACAGGTACTCTGGCTACACCTTC.

This rearrangement joins TRBV6-2 or TRBV6-3 to TRBJ1-1; possible D gene TRBD1, 5 bases. The V and J ends lost 3 bases and 5 bases respectively, with 16 bases between them. CDR1 is MNHEY and CDR2 is SVGEGT in the germline V gene. The CDR3 contains 15 residues. The CDR3 loop is CASSYIPGWRTEAFF. The CDR3 coding sequence is TGTGCCAGCAGTTATATACCAGGGTGGCGGACTGAAGCTTTCTTT.

The CDR3 DNA reads as TGCGCCAGCAGCTTCCAGAATTCCCAAGAGACCCAGTACTTC. Encoded protein: CASSFQNSQETQYF. V is TRBV5-1 and J is TRBJ2-5; D gene ambiguous. The CDR3 is made up of 14 amino acids. Trimming removed 2 bases from V and 1 base from J, with 9 bases in between. The V gene's germline CDR1 is SGHRS and CDR2 YFSETQ.

The chain has TRBV5-1 and TRBJ2-5; weak D call: TRBD2 (6 bases). Per the germline V gene, CDR1 is SGHRS and CDR2 is YFSETQ. This CDR3 comprises 15 residues. The ends were cut back, 3 bases at V and 2 bases at J, with 14 bases in the middle. As DNA, the CDR3 is TGCGCCAGCAGCTCGACCGGGGGAATGCAAGAGACCCAGTACTTC. Translated, it gives CASSSTGGMQETQYF.

The chain couples TRBV6-6 to TRBJ1-3, with D unresolved. CDR1 MNHNY and CDR2 SVGAGI come from the germline V gene (reference sequence). CDR3 length equals 14 residues. V lost 2 bases, J lost 2 bases, and 7 bases lay in between. CDR3 sequence (DNA): TGTGCCAGCAGTTACGGGCAGGCTGGAAACACCATATATTTT. Protein sequence: CASSYGQAGNTIYF.

The gene calls are TRBV24-1 and TRBJ2-2; D gene unclear. Between the trimmed V and J ends, which lost 4 bases and 4 bases, there was a span of 3 bases. CDR1 is KGHDR, CDR2 SFDVKD, per germline. This CDR3 has 12 residues. The CDR3 protein is CATSDFTGELFF. The CDR3 nucleotides are TGTGCCACCAGTGACTTCACCGGGGAGCTGTTTTTT.

This clone came up once. The V and J genes are TRBV11-3 and TRBJ2-3, with 7 positions matching TRBD1. Germline loops: CDR1 SGHNT, CDR2 YENEEA. The CDR3 is 14 amino acids. V was clipped by 3 bases and J by 6 bases; unmatched bases: 6. Here the CDR3 reads CASSFLTGSDTQYF. As DNA, the CDR3 is TGTGCCAGCAGCTTTTTGACAGGGAGTGATACGCAGTATTTT. The variable domain in full, completed from reference TRBV11-3 and TRBJ2-3, reads EAGVVQSPRYKIIEKKQPVAFWCNPISGHNTLYWYLQNLGQGPELLIRYENEEAVDDSQLPKDRFSAERLKGVDSTLKIQPAELGDSAVYLCASSFLTGSDTQYFGPGTRLTVL.